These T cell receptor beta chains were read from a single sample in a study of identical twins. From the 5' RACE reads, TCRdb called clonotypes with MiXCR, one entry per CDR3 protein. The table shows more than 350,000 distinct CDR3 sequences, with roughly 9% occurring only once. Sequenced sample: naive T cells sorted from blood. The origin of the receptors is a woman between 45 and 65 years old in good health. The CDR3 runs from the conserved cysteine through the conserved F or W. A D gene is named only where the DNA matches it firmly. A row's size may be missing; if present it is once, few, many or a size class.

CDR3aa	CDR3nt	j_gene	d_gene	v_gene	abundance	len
CASSLWGAYRGIQYF	TGTGCCAGCAGTTTATGGGGGGCCTACAGGGGTATTCAGTACTTC	TRBJ2-4	-	TRBV12-3/TRBV12-4	few	15
CATSDPLTSGSAETQYF	TGTGCCACCAGTGATCCCTTAACTAGCGGGAGCGCAGAGACCCAGTACTTC	TRBJ2-5	TRBD2	TRBV24-1	-	17
CASSVLQDSNQPQHF	TGTGCCAGCAGCGTATTGCAGGATAGCAATCAGCCCCAGCATTTT	TRBJ1-5	-	TRBV5-6	few	15
CASRGVGETTYNEQFF	TGTGCCAGCAGGGGGGTCGGGGAGACAACCTACAATGAGCAGTTCTTC	TRBJ2-1	-	TRBV12-3/TRBV12-4	many	16
CASSQDLFSAYNEQFF	TGTGCCAGCAGCCAAGATCTCTTTAGCGCCTACAATGAGCAGTTCTTC	TRBJ2-1	-	TRBV4-2	few	16
CSWVPAGYYNEQFF	TGCAGCTGGGTCCCCGCAGGGTATTACAATGAGCAGTTCTTC	TRBJ2-1	-	TRBV29-1	few	14
CASSRTGTGNNEQFF	TGCGCCAGCAGCCGGACCGGGACAGGTAATAATGAGCAGTTCTTC	TRBJ2-1	TRBD1	TRBV5-1	-	15
CASSESPSDTQYF	TGTGCCAGCAGTGAGTCCCCATCAGATACGCAGTATTTT	TRBJ2-3	-	TRBV12-3/TRBV12-4	-	13
CSVEDLGNTIYF	TGCAGCGTTGAAGATTTGGGCAACACCATATATTTT	TRBJ1-3	-	TRBV29-1	-	12
CASSHYRNTQETQYF	TGTGCCAGCAGTCACTACAGGAATACGCAAGAGACCCAGTACTTC	TRBJ2-5	-	TRBV12-3/TRBV12-4	few	15
CASSSRVVEQFF	TGTGCCAGCAGTTCACGGGTGGTTGAGCAGTTCTTC	TRBJ2-1	-	TRBV12-3/TRBV12-4	few	12
CASSRRDTHGYTF	TGTGCCAGCAGCCGCCGGGACACCCATGGCTACACCTTC	TRBJ1-2	-	TRBV27	-	13
CASSVGGTVRDEQYF	TGTGCCAGCAGCGTGGGGGGGACGGTGAGGGACGAGCAGTACTTC	TRBJ2-7	TRBD2	TRBV9	many	15
CASHVDGNSYEQYF	TGCGCCAGCCACGTCGACGGAAACTCCTACGAGCAGTACTTC	TRBJ2-7	-	TRBV5-1	few	14
CASGLAGASEQFF	TGTGCCAGCGGACTAGCGGGAGCTAGTGAGCAGTTCTTC	TRBJ2-1	TRBD2	TRBV7-3	many	13
CASSFWGQGGEKLFF	TGTGCCAGCAGTTTTTGGGGACAGGGGGGTGAAAAACTGTTTTTT	TRBJ1-4	TRBD1	TRBV12-3/TRBV12-4	many	15
CASTGAMNTEAFF	TGTGCCAGCACCGGGGCCATGAACACTGAAGCTTTCTTT	TRBJ1-1	-	TRBV2	few	13
CASSQNENSPLHF	TGCGCCAGCAGCCAAAATGAAAATTCACCCCTCCACTTT	TRBJ1-6	-	TRBV4-1	-	13
CATSDAKVTDTQYF	TGTGCCACCAGTGATGCGAAAGTCACAGATACGCAGTATTTT	TRBJ2-3	-	TRBV24-1	many	14
CSVGGTAQETQYF	TGCAGCGTTGGGGGGACAGCCCAAGAGACCCAGTACTTC	TRBJ2-5	TRBD1	TRBV29-1	many	13
CASSQYLYEQYF	TGTGCCAGCAGCCAATACCTCTACGAGCAGTACTTC	TRBJ2-7	-	TRBV3-1	few	12
CASSLSRVGNEQFF	TGTGCCAGCAGCTTAAGCAGGGTTGGCAATGAGCAGTTCTTC	TRBJ2-1	-	TRBV7-2	once	14
CASTEVGYEQYF	TGTGCCAGCACTGAAGTCGGCTACGAGCAGTACTTC	TRBJ2-7	-	TRBV2	-	12
CASTPQRESTDTQYF	TGTGCCAGCACCCCCCAGCGGGAGAGCACAGATACGCAGTATTTT	TRBJ2-3	TRBD2	TRBV12-3/TRBV12-4	many	15
CASSLALGEVNEQYF	TGTGCCAGCAGCTTAGCGCTTGGGGAGGTCAACGAGCAGTACTTC	TRBJ2-7	-	TRBV7-9	many	15